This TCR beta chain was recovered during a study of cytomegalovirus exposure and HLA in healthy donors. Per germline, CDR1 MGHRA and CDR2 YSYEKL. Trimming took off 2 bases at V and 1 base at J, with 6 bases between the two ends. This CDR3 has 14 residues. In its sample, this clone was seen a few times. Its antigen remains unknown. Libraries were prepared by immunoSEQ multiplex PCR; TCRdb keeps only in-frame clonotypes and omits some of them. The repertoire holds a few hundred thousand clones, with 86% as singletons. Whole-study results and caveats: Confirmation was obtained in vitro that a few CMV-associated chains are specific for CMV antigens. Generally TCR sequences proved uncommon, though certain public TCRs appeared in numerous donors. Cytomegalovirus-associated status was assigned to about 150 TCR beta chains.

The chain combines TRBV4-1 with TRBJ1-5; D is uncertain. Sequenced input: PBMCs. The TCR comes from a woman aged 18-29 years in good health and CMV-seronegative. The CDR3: CASSQTASNQPQHF. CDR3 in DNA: TGCGCCAGCAGCCAAACAGCAAGCAATCAGCCCCAGCATTTT.